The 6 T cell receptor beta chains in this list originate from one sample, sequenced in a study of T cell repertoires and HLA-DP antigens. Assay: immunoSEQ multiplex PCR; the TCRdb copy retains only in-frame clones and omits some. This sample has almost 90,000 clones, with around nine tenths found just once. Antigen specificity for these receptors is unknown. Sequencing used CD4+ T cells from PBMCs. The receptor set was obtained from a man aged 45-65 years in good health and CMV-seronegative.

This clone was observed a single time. Here the CDR3 DNA reads TGTGCCAGCAGTTACTCGGGGCTAGCAGCCGATACGCAGTATTTT. It encodes CASSYSGLAADTQYF. The V call is TRBV6-6, the J call TRBJ2-3; either TRBD1 or TRBD2 may fit D (5 bases each). CDR1 is MNHNY and CDR2 is SVGAGI in the germline V gene (reference sequence). The V end lost 0 bases, the J end lost 6 bases, and 13 bases lay between the germline ends. The CDR3 has 15 amino acids.

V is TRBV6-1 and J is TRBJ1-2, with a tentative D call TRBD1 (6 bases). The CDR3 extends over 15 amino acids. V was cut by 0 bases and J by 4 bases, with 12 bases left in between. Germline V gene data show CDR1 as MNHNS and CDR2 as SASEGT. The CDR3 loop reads CASSEAGGQAYGYTF. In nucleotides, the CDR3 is TGTGCCAGCAGTGAAGCGGGGGGGCAGGCCTATGGCTACACCTTC.

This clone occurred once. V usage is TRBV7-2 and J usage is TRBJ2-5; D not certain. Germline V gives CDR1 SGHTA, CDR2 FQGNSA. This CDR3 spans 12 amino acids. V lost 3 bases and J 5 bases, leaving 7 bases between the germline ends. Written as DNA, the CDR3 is TGTGCCAGCAGCTTCAAGAGGGAGACCCAGTACTTC. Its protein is CASSFKRETQYF.

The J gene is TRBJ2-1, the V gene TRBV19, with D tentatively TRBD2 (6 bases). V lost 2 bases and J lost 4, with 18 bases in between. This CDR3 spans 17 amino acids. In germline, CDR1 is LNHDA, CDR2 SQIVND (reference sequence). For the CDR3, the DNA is TGTGCCAGTAGTATATTGTTTTCTGGCGGGGTTTACAATGAGCAGTTCTTC. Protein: CASSILFSGGVYNEQFF. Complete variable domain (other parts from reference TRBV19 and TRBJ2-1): DGGITQSPKYLFRKEGQNVTLSCEQNLNHDAMYWYRQDPGQGLRLIYYSQIVNDFQKGDIAEGYSVSREKKESFPLTVTSAQKNPTAFYLCASSILFSGGVYNEQFFGPGTRLTVL.

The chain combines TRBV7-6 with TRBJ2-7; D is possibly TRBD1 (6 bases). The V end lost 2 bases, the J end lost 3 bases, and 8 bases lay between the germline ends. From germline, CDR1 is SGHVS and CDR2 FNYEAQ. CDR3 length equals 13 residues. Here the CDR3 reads CASSLSRGYEQYF. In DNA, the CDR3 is TGTGCCAGCAGCTTAAGCAGGGGCTACGAGCAGTACTTC. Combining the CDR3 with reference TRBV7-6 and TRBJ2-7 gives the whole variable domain GAGVSQSPRYKVTKRGQDVALRCDPISGHVSLYWYRQALGQGPEFLTYFNYEAQQDKSGLPNDRFSAERPEGSISTLTIQRTEQRDSAMYRCASSLSRGYEQYFGPGTRLTVT.

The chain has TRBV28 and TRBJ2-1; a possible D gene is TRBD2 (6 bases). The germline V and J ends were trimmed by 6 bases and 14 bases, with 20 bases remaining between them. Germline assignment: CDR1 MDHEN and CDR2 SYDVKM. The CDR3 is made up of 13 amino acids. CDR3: CASRYRAEREEFF. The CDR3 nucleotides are TGTGCCAGCAGGTATCGAGCTGAGAGGGAGGAGTTCTTC.